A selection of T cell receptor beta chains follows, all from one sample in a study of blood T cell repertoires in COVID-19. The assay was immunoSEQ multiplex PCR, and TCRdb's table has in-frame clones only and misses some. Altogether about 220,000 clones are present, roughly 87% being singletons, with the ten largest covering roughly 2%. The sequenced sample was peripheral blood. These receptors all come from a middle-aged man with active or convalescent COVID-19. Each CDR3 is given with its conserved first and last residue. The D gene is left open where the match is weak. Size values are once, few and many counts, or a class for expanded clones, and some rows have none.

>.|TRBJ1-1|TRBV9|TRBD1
TGTGCCAGCAGCGTGACAGGGGAGGGTGAAGCTTTCTTT
CASSVTGEGEAFF
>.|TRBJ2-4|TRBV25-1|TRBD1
TGTGCCAGCACGCGAGCGAAGGGGGCGACCAAAAACATTCAGTACTTC
CASTRAKGATKNIQYF
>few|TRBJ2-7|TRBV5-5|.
TGTGCCAGCAGCTTGGCCTACTACGAGCAGTACTTC
CASSLAYYEQYF
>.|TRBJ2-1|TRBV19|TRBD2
TGTGCCAGTAGTCGTCGGGCGGGACTAGCGGAGGGGGGGAAGTTCTTC
CASSRRAGLAEGGKFF
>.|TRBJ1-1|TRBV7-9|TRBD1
TGTGCCAGCAGCGAAGGCTGGGGACAGATGAACACTGAAGCTTTCTTT
CASSEGWGQMNTEAFF
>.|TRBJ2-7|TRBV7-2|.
TGTGCCAGCAGCTTAGCCGGCGAGCAGTACTTC
CASSLAGEQYF
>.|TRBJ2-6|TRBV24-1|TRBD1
TGTGCCACCAGTGACGGGACAGGGAGGTCTTCTGGGGCCAACGTCCTGACTTTC
CATSDGTGRSSGANVLTF
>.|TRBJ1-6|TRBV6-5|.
TGTGCCAGCAGTCCGATCAGCTCCTATAATTCACCCCTCCACTTT
CASSPISSYNSPLHF
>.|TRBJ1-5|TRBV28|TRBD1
TGTGCCAGCAGTAATCCGGGGGACAGTTATCAGCCCCAGCATTTT
CASSNPGDSYQPQHF
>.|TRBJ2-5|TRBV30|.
TGTGCCTGGAGTGTAGGCGACACGTTTTTGGAGACCCAGTACTTC
CAWSVGDTFLETQYF
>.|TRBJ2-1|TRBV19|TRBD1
TGTGCCAGTAGTATAGGGGGGGGACAGGGGTATGAGCAGTTCTTC
CASSIGGGQGYEQFF
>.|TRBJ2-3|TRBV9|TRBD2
TGTGCCAGCAGCGTAGTCGGGACTAGCGGTGGTGATACGCAGTATTTT
CASSVVGTSGGDTQYF
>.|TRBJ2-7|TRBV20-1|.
TGCAGTGCTAGTAACACCTACGAGCAGTACTTC
CSASNTYEQYF
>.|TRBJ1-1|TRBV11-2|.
TGTGCCAGCAGCCTATTGAACACTGAAGCTTTCTTT
CASSLLNTEAFF
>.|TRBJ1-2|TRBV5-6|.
TGTGCCAGCAGCCTGCGGGGGGGGCATGGCTACACCTTC
CASSLRGGHGYTF
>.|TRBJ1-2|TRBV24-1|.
TGTGCCACCAGTGACAATACACACAGGGCCCATGGCTACACCTTC
CATSDNTHRAHGYTF
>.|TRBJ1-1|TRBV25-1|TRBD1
TGTGCCAGCAGAGTTGGGCAGGGGGCCTACACTGAAGCTTTCTTT
CASRVGQGAYTEAFF
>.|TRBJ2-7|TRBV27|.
TGTGCCAGCAGTTTATCTAGCGGCTACGAGCAGTACTTC
CASSLSSGYEQYF
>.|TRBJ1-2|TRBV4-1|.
TGCGCCAGCAGCCAAGATGAGGGCCGGCAGGAGTATGGCTACACCTTC
CASSQDEGRQEYGYTF
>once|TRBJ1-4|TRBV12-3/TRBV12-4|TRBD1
TGTGCCATCAAGACAGGGGATGTTGAAAAACTGTTTTTT
CAIKTGDVEKLFF
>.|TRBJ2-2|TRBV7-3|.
TGTGCCAGCAGCTCCGAACCGACTACCGGGGAGCTGTTTTTT
CASSSEPTTGELFF
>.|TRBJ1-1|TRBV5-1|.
TGCGCCAGCAGCTTCCGGGGAGAGAACACTGAAGCTTTCTTT
CASSFRGENTEAFF
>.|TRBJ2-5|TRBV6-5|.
TGTGCCAGCAGTTACCTGTCAGGCCAAGAGACCCAGTACTTC
CASSYLSGQETQYF
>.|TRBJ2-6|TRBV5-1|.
TGCGCCAGCAGCTTGGGCCTATGGACTGCAAGCTCTGGGGCCAACGTCCTGACTTTC
CASSLGLWTASSGANVLTF
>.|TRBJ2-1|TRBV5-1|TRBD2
TGCGCCAGCAGCTGGGCTGTGACTAGCGGGAGTGGTGAGCAGTTCTTC
CASSWAVTSGSGEQFF
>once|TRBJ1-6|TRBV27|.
TGTGCCGCGGGGAGGGGGAACCATTCACCCCTCCACTTT
CAAGRGNHSPLHF
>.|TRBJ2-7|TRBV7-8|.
TGTGCCAGCAGCTTACGGGCGGGATCACGGTCCTACGAGCAGTACTTC
CASSLRAGSRSYEQYF
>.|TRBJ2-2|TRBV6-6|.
TGTGCCAGCACCTTATCGGACAGCTCCACCGGGGAGCTGTTTTTT
CASTLSDSSTGELFF
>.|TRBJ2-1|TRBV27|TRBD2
TGTGCCAGCAGTTCCTCCCCGGGCGGGGGACACAATGAGCAGTTCTTC
CASSSSPGGGHNEQFF
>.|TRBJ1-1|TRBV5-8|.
TGTGCCAGCAGCTTGGCCGGGGGGGGTTTGACTGAAGCTTTCTTT
CASSLAGGGLTEAFF
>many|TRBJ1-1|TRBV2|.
TGTGCCAGCAGTGAAGCTGGAAGGGGCACTGAAGCTTTCTTT
CASSEAGRGTEAFF
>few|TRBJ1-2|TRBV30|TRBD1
TGTGCCTGGAGCCCGACAGGGCTTGATGGCTACACCTTC
CAWSPTGLDGYTF
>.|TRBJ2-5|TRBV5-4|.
TGTGCCAGCAGCCCCGGGTCCACCCCGACCCAGTACTTC
CASSPGSTPTQYF
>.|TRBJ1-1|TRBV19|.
TGTGCCAGTAGTACTTGGACAGCGAACACTGAAGCTTTCTTT
CASSTWTANTEAFF
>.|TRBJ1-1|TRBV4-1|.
TGCGCCAGCAGCCAAGATCCGGGACTCCCGAACACTGAAGCTTTCTTT
CASSQDPGLPNTEAFF
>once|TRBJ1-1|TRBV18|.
TGTGCCAGCTCACCCCTTGGGGGCAACACTGAAGCTTTCTTT
CASSPLGGNTEAFF
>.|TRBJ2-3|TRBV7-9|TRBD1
TGTGCCAGCATCGCCTATCCGGACAGGGGCCTTTTCACAGATACGCAGTATTTT
CASIAYPDRGLFTDTQYF
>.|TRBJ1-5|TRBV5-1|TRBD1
TGCGCCAGCAGCTTGTACCCAGGGGGTGGCAATCAGCCCCAGCATTTT
CASSLYPGGGNQPQHF
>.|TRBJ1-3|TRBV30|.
TGTGCCTGGAGTCTCCACAGGGTTGGAAACACCATATATTTT
CAWSLHRVGNTIYF
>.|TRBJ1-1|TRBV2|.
TGTGCCAGCAGTGTCGAGGAACTGGGTGAAGCTTTCTTT
CASSVEELGEAFF
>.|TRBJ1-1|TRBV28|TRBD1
TGTGCCAGCACCACCAGACAGGGGAACACTGAAGCTTTCTTT
CASTTRQGNTEAFF
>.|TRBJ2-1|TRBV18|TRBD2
TGTGCCAGCTCACCTCTTCCGACAGCGGGGGGAGGAAATGAGCAGTTCTTC
CASSPLPTAGGGNEQFF
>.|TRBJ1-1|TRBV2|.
TGTGCCAGCACAAGGGGTTTAATGAACACTGAAGCTTTCTTT
CASTRGLMNTEAFF
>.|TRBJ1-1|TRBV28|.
TGTGCCAGCAGAACGTTTGAGGAACGGGAGAACACTGAAGCTTTCTTT
CASRTFEERENTEAFF
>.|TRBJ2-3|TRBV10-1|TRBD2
TGCGCCAGCAGTGAGAGGCTAGCGGCAAGCACAGATACGCAGTATTTT
CASSERLAASTDTQYF
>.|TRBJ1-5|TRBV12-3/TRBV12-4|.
TGTGCCAGCACGGGGCCGGGAGAGCCCCAGCATTTT
CASTGPGEPQHF
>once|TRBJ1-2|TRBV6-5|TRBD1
TGTGCCAGCAGTTTAACAGGGGGCGCTGGAGATGGCTACACCTTC
CASSLTGGAGDGYTF
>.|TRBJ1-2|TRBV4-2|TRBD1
TGTGCCAGCAGCCAAGAAAGCCGTCAGGGGGCGGTTGGCTACACCTTC
CASSQESRQGAVGYTF